The rows below give T cell receptor beta chains drawn from one sample of a study of blood T cell repertoires in COVID-19. Clones were sequenced by immunoSEQ multiplex PCR, and TCRdb holds only the in-frame ones, with some missing. The data show 150,000 to 200,000 clones, 80% seen once. Input material: PBMCs or T cells enriched from blood (not recorded which). These receptor sequences come from a man between 40 and 49 years old who had recovered from COVID-19. CDR3s include the opening cysteine and the closing phenylalanine or tryptophan. A D gene is named only where the DNA matches it firmly. The size field is filled for only some rows; it gives once, few, many or a size class.

clone_size j_call v_call d_call cdr3_aa cdr3_nt
NA TRBJ2-3 TRBV27 NA CASSWGETDTQYF TGTGCCAGCAGTTGGGGGGAAACCGATACGCAGTATTTT
NA TRBJ1-6 TRBV5-3 TRBD1 CARSLGQGANSPLHF TGTGCCAGAAGCCTAGGACAGGGGGCTAATTCACCCCTCCACTTT
NA TRBJ2-7 TRBV5-1 TRBD2 CASSLEPSGSYEQYF TGCGCCAGCAGCTTGGAGCCTAGCGGGTCCTACGAGCAGTACTTC
NA TRBJ2-3 TRBV2 TRBD2 CASSQAGDASTDTQYF TGTGCCAGCAGCCAAGCGGGGGACGCTAGCACAGATACGCAGTATTTT
NA TRBJ2-2 TRBV5-1 TRBD1 CASSPRTGGTGELFF TGCGCCAGCAGCCCGCGCACAGGGGGCACCGGGGAGCTGTTTTTT
NA TRBJ2-1 TRBV18 TRBD2 CASSPPGSGGPHNEQFF TGTGCCAGCTCACCACCAGGCAGCGGGGGCCCTCACAATGAGCAGTTCTTC
few TRBJ2-2 TRBV24-1 TRBD1 CATSGGTGELFF TGTGCCACCTCAGGGGGCACCGGGGAGCTGTTTTTT
NA TRBJ2-3 TRBV6-5 NA CASSSPASADTQYF TGTGCCAGCAGTTCCCCCGCTAGCGCCGATACGCAGTATTTT
few TRBJ2-1 TRBV25-1 TRBD1 CASSTSTGGNEQFF TGTGCCAGCAGTACCTCGACAGGGGGGAATGAGCAGTTCTTC
NA TRBJ1-1 TRBV4-1 NA CASSQDMETEAFF TGCGCCAGCAGCCAAGATATGGAGACCGAAGCTTTCTTT
once TRBJ2-5 TRBV2 TRBD2 CASSPRLGRGETQYF TGTGCCAGCTCCCCTCGTTTGGGGAGGGGAGAGACCCAGTACTTC
NA TRBJ1-3 TRBV7-6 NA CASSPSGDTGNTIYF TGTGCCAGCAGTCCAAGCGGGGATACTGGAAACACCATATATTTT
NA TRBJ1-2 TRBV5-6 NA CASSLVVTEYGYTF TGTGCCAGCAGCTTGGTAGTGACTGAATATGGCTACACCTTC
once TRBJ2-3 TRBV5-1 NA CASSSRGQGFPDTQYF TGCGCCAGCAGCTCAAGGGGCCAAGGTTTCCCAGATACGCAGTATTTT
NA TRBJ1-2 TRBV11-2 NA CASSRVSRDYGYTF TGTGCCAGCAGCCGAGTATCGAGGGACTATGGCTACACCTTC
NA TRBJ2-7 TRBV27 NA CASTSPGYEQYF TGTGCCAGCACTTCTCCAGGGTACGAGCAGTACTTC
NA TRBJ2-5 TRBV2 NA CASNGAGLSQETQYF TGTGCCAGCAATGGGGCGGGGTTATCACAAGAGACCCAGTACTTC
NA TRBJ1-5 TRBV5-1 NA CASSLTDNQPQHF TGCGCCAGCAGCTTGACAGACAATCAGCCCCAGCATTTT
NA TRBJ1-5 TRBV6-1 TRBD1 CASSDRTGGKNQPQHF TGTGCCAGCAGTGACCGGACAGGGGGCAAGAATCAGCCCCAGCATTTT
NA TRBJ2-3 TRBV28 TRBD2 CASSFPYGLAGGDNTQYF TGTGCCAGCAGTTTCCCTTACGGCCTAGCGGGGGGGGATAATACGCAGTATTTT
NA TRBJ1-1 TRBV5-1 TRBD1 CASRDRGNTEAFF TGCGCCAGCAGGGACAGGGGGAACACTGAAGCTTTCTTT
NA TRBJ1-4 TRBV4-1 NA CASSQDPPSTENEKLFF TGCGCCAGCAGCCAAGATCCCCCTTCGACGGAGAATGAAAAACTGTTTTTT
NA TRBJ1-1 TRBV20-1 NA CSASGPGQGTEAFF TGCAGTGCTAGTGGTCCAGGGCAGGGGACTGAAGCTTTCTTT
once TRBJ2-1 TRBV9 TRBD1 CASSVRQGDYINEQFF TGTGCCAGCAGCGTACGACAGGGGGATTACATAAATGAGCAGTTCTTC
NA TRBJ2-5 TRBV14 TRBD1 CASSVSGGETQYF TGTGCCAGCAGCGTTTCAGGGGGAGAGACCCAGTACTTC
NA TRBJ1-5 TRBV5-1 NA CASSLGLDQPQHF TGCGCCAGCAGCTTGGGACTTGATCAGCCCCAGCATTTT
NA TRBJ2-1 TRBV7-2 NA CASSTGSTGLLQFF TGTGCCAGCAGCACAGGCTCCACGGGACTCCTACAGTTCTTC
NA TRBJ2-3 TRBV5-1 NA CASSLNIEVTQYF TGCGCCAGCAGCTTAAACATCGAGGTTACGCAGTATTTT
NA TRBJ1-5 TRBV2 NA CASTDRGQPQHF TGTGCCAGCACGGACAGAGGCCAGCCCCAGCATTTT
once TRBJ2-3 TRBV29-1 TRBD2 CSVGPGGVDTQYF TGCAGCGTCGGACCGGGGGGAGTAGATACGCAGTATTTT
NA TRBJ1-2 TRBV2 NA CASTPPGATVNYGYTF TGTGCCAGCACCCCCCCAGGGGCTACGGTTAACTATGGCTACACCTTC
few TRBJ1-2 TRBV4-1 NA CASSRQGVEARVSSYAF TGCGCCAGCAGCCGCCAAGGGGTTGAGGCCAGGGTTTCCTCCTACGCCTTC
NA TRBJ2-7 TRBV19 TRBD1 CASSPPPGRLGGSEQYF TGTGCCAGTAGTCCCCCTCCGGGACGGCTAGGGGGCTCCGAGCAGTACTTC
NA TRBJ2-2 TRBV3-1/TRBV3-2 TRBD2 CASSRGQRGGLPGELFF TGTGCCAGCAGCCGCGGTCAGCGGGGGGGCCTGCCCGGGGAGCTGTTTTTT
NA TRBJ1-2 TRBV24-1 NA CATSDYSAGNYGYTF TGTGCCACCAGTGATTACTCGGCAGGGAACTATGGCTACACCTTC
NA TRBJ1-1 TRBV27 NA CASGSGTEAFF TGTGCCAGCGGCTCAGGTACTGAAGCTTTCTTT
NA TRBJ2-1 TRBV18 NA CASSVRGGYNEQFF TGTGCCAGCTCCGTTAGGGGAGGCTACAATGAGCAGTTCTTC
NA TRBJ2-1 TRBV5-6 TRBD2 CASSLSGGLSYNEQFF TGTGCCAGCAGCTTGTCGGGGGGGCTCTCCTACAATGAGCAGTTCTTC
few TRBJ1-1 TRBV15 NA CATSIWRGTEAFF TGTGCCACCAGCATCTGGAGGGGCACTGAAGCTTTCTTT
NA TRBJ1-5 TRBV27 TRBD1 CASSRDRPNQPQHF TGTGCCAGCAGTAGGGACAGGCCCAATCAGCCCCAGCATTTT
NA TRBJ2-3 TRBV5-1 TRBD1 CASSSGTGGADTQYF TGCGCCAGCAGCTCCGGGACAGGGGGCGCAGATACGCAGTATTTT
once TRBJ1-5 TRBV6-2/TRBV6-3 NA CASSYRETGPGNQPQHF TGTGCCAGCAGTTATAGGGAAACAGGGCCTGGTAATCAGCCCCAGCATTTT
NA TRBJ1-2 TRBV5-1 TRBD1 CASSENTGGANGYTF TGCGCCAGCAGCGAAAACACAGGGGGCGCGAATGGCTACACCTTC
NA TRBJ2-1 TRBV5-5 TRBD1 CASSPGTGEYNEQFF TGTGCCAGCAGCCCCGGGACAGGGGAGTACAATGAGCAGTTCTTC
NA TRBJ2-1 TRBV5-1 TRBD2 CASSLGSGGSNEQFF TGCGCCAGCAGCTTGGGGAGCGGGGGGTCGAATGAGCAGTTCTTC
NA TRBJ1-6 TRBV6-5 NA CATRTVSYNSPLHF TGTGCCACCCGGACAGTCTCCTATAATTCACCCCTCCACTTT
NA TRBJ1-5 TRBV3-1/TRBV3-2 NA CASSQHGMSQPQHF TGTGCCAGCAGCCAGCACGGGATGAGTCAGCCCCAGCATTTT
NA TRBJ1-6 TRBV25-1 NA CASRGGELDSPLHF TGTGCCAGCCGCGGGGGGGAGTTGGATTCACCCCTCCACTTT
NA TRBJ2-3 TRBV24-1 NA CATARVGTDTQYF TGTGCCACCGCCAGGGTTGGCACAGATACGCAGTATTTT
NA TRBJ2-7 TRBV7-9 NA CASSPWGRVIHYEQYF TGTGCCAGCAGCCCCTGGGGCAGGGTGATCCACTACGAGCAGTACTTC
NA TRBJ1-2 TRBV10-2 TRBD1 CATGTGANYGYTF TGCGCCACCGGGACAGGGGCTAACTATGGCTACACCTTC
NA TRBJ2-3 TRBV2 TRBD2 CASSVLAGGTDTQYF TGTGCCAGCAGTGTACTAGCGGGGGGCACAGATACGCAGTATTTT
once TRBJ2-3 TRBV2 NA CASNTGTGTDTQYF TGTGCCAGCAACACTGGGACTGGCACAGATACGCAGTATTTT
NA TRBJ1-2 TRBV5-4 TRBD1 CASSSSGQGNYGYTF TGTGCCAGCAGCTCTTCGGGACAGGGGAACTATGGCTACACCTTC